The 13 T cell receptor beta chains below were found in one sample sequenced in a study of T cells in Graves' hyperthyroidism and ophthalmopathy. Amplification of TCR beta CDR3 regions used RNA as the template. The HTBI set primed first-round TCR CDR3 RT-PCR. MiXCR, applied by TCRdb to the multiplex PCR reads, yields one record per CDR3 protein. The sample has fewer than 350,000 distinct CDR3 sequences; 18% are singletons. The source material was blood. The receptors shown here come from a middle-aged woman with Graves' ophthalmopathy.

This clonotype showed up just a few times. The chain employs TRBV6-2 or TRBV6-3 and TRBJ1-2; TRBD1 matches 7 bases. Germline V lookup: CDR1 MNHEY, CDR2 SVGEGT. The J segment lost 4 bases and the V segment lost 4 bases, leaving 6 bases of the junction unmatched. This CDR3 is built from 14 residues. CDR3: CASSWATGIYGYTF. The CDR3 DNA is TGTGCCAGCAGTTGGGCGACAGGGATCTATGGCTACACCTTC.

This clonotype was counted once. The gene calls are TRBV7-2 and TRBJ2-6; 7 bases line up with TRBD1. Germline assignment: CDR1 SGHTA and CDR2 FQGNSA. The trim removed 5 bases at V and 3 bases at J, leaving 4 bases unmatched. The CDR3 contains 15 residues. The CDR3 sequence: CASSKQGFGANVLTF. CDR3 sequence (DNA): TGTGCCAGCAGCAAACAGGGGTTTGGGGCCAACGTCCTGACTTTC.

This clonotype has a handful of counts. The chain is built from TRBV7-9 and TRBJ2-7; 7 bases fit TRBD2. This CDR3 comprises 14 residues. V lost 8 bases to trimming and J lost 5 bases; unmatched junction nucleotides: 12. Germline CDR1 SEHNR, CDR2 FQNEAQ (reference sequence). This chain's CDR3 is CASGQGRDIDEQYF. For the CDR3, the DNA is TGTGCCAGCGGCCAAGGGAGGGATATCGACGAGCAGTACTTC.

V gene TRBV4-3 combines with J gene TRBJ1-5; a weak D match, TRBD1 (6 bases). V lost 7 bases and J 11 bases, leaving 12 bases between the germline ends. This CDR3 region has 11 residues. Germline assignment: CDR1 LGHNA and CDR2 YSLEER. In DNA, the CDR3 is TGCGCCAGCAAGAACAGGGCGGCCCAGCATTTT. This codes for CASKNRAAQHF.

This clonotype was seen more than once but under ten times. The rearrangement uses TRBV28 and TRBJ1-2, with D perhaps TRBD1 (5 bases). CDR3 size: 12 residues. V lost 7 bases and J lost 4, with 10 bases in between. Germline loops: CDR1 MDHEN, CDR2 SYDVKM. The chain's CDR3 is CASNPQGYGYTF. As DNA, the CDR3 is TGTGCCAGCAATCCCCAGGGCTATGGCTACACCTTC.

Only a few counts were recorded for this clonotype. The rearrangement uses TRBV4-1 and TRBJ2-7, with 7 bases aligning to TRBD2. CDR3 length: 15 residues. V lost 1 base to trimming and J lost 1 base; unmatched junction nucleotides: 4. CDR1 and CDR2 (germline): MGHRA, YSYEKL. The CDR3 bases are TGCGCCAGCAGCCAAGTAGCGGGTCCATCCTACGAGCAGTACTTC. This codes for CASSQVAGPSYEQYF.

This clonotype was detected ten times or more. The rearrangement links TRBV12-3 or TRBV12-4 to TRBJ2-7; a weak D match, TRBD1 (5 bases). CDR3 length equals 13 residues. V was pared by 2 bases and J by 1 base, with 6 bases between. CDR3 protein: CASSLKGSYEQYF. The CDR3 DNA follows: TGTGCCAGCAGTTTAAAGGGGTCCTACGAGCAGTACTTC.

J is TRBJ2-2 and V is TRBV9; no clear D. Germline values: CDR1 SGDLS, CDR2 YYNGEE. The CDR3 runs to 13 residues. Trimming left V 4 bases short and J 7 bases short, with 11 bases between. The CDR3 here is CASSPGPGGELFF. CDR3 sequence (DNA): TGTGCCAGCAGCCCCGGCCCCGGCGGGGAGCTGTTTTTT. The variable domain in full, completed from reference TRBV9 and TRBJ2-2, reads DSGVTQTPKHLITATGQRVTLRCSPRSGDLSVYWYQQSLDQGLQFLIQYYNGEERAKGNILERFSAQQFPDLHSELNLSSLELGDSALYFCASSPGPGGELFFGEGSRLTVL.

This clonotype has at least ten counts. J is TRBJ2-1 and V is TRBV25-1, with 7 bases matching TRBD2. The CDR3 has 15 residues. After removal of 2 bases from V and 6 bases from J, the junction contained 7 bases not matched to a gene. In germline, CDR1 is MGHDK, CDR2 SYGVNS. CDR3 DNA sequence: TGTGCCAGCAGTGAAACGACTAGCCCAGGCAATGAGCAGTTCTTC. This encodes CASSETTSPGNEQFF.

This clonotype was seen at least ten times. The DNA for the CDR3 is TGTGCCAGCAGTTTCGGGCGGCAGAGCTCCTACGAGCAGTACTTC. Its protein product is CASSFGRQSSYEQYF. This rearrangement joins TRBV12-3 or TRBV12-4 to TRBJ2-7, with unresolved D. This CDR3 region has 15 residues. V lost 3 bases and J 0 bases, leaving 12 bases between the germline ends.

The sample holds many counts of this clonotype. The chain recombines TRBV28 with TRBJ1-2; 7 nucleotides line up with TRBD1. The CDR3 totals 12 residues. J gave up 4 bases and V 7 bases, and 3 bases lay outside the gene matches. Germline CDR1 reads MDHEN; CDR2 reads SYDVKM. CDR3 DNA: TGTGCCAGCAACGGGGACAGCTATGGCTACACCTTC. It specifies CASNGDSYGYTF.

This clonotype was detected only a few times. An end of the junction does not agree with germline; a read error may underlie this. V and J are TRBV24-1 and TRBJ1-5, with 7 positions matching TRBD1. The CDR3 totals 16 residues. From germline, CDR1 is KGHDR and CDR2 SFDVKD. The CDR3 protein is CAISDSRTGLVRPQHF. CDR3 DNA: TGTGCCATCAGTGATTCCAGGACAGGTTTGGTGAGGCCCCAGCATTTT.

This clonotype was observed at least ten times. The gene calls are TRBV19 and TRBJ1-5; 8 nucleotides align to TRBD1. This CDR3 has 16 residues. CDR1 and CDR2 from the germline V gene are LNHDA and SQIVND (reference sequence). The trim removed 4 bases at V and 5 bases at J, leaving 10 bases unmatched. The CDR3 loop is CASSKMRAGGDQPQHF. Written as DNA, the CDR3 is TGTGCCAGTAGTAAAATGAGGGCAGGGGGCGATCAGCCCCAGCATTTT. Variable domain in full (rest from reference TRBV19 and TRBJ1-5): DGGITQSPKYLFRKEGQNVTLSCEQNLNHDAMYWYRQDPGQGLRLIYYSQIVNDFQKGDIAEGYSVSREKKESFPLTVTSAQKNPTAFYLCASSKMRAGGDQPQHFGDGTRLSIL.